This TCR beta chain derives from a study of blood T cell repertoires in COVID-19. Study details: Donors in the United States, Italy and Spain gave samples during acute or convalescent COVID-19. In each case, the material was cDNA or gDNA derived from T cells, B-cell-depleted T cells, or PBMCs.

Deletions cut 5 bases from V and 2 bases from J, with 10 bases between. Germline-derived CDR1 and CDR2 are LGHNA and YNFKEQ. The CDR3 extends over 14 amino acids. Authors' processing steps: Estimated nucleated cell counts came from reference gene primer amplification. Clones were sequenced by immunoSEQ multiplex PCR, and TCRdb holds only the in-frame ones, with some missing. V and J calls and clone size are given by that table; D and trimming were obtained from the DNA. The sample lists 200,000 to 250,000 clones, 88% seen once, with 2.7% in the top ten. J is TRBJ1-3 and V is TRBV4-2, with TRBD1 as a possible D gene (5 bases). This TCR was sampled from a woman aged 60-70 years with acute or convalescent COVID-19. The sample taken for sequencing was peripheral blood. CDR3 region: CASSALGAGNTIYF. The CDR3 DNA sequence: TGTGCCAGCAGCGCCCTAGGGGCTGGAAACACCATATATTTT.